This TCR delta chain was identified during a study of gamma-delta T cells after stem cell transplantation. Losses at the gene ends were 4 bases for V and 0 bases for J; bases not matched to a gene: 14. This CDR3 region has 20 residues. Per the germline V gene, CDR1 is GEAIGNYY and CDR2 is EKD. TCRdb reprocessed the RT-PCR reads using CATT. The data show approximately 800 delta-chain clones, with approximately 20% seen just once and about 26% held by the top ten. V is TRDV2 and J is TRDJ3; 7 bases are shared with TRDD3. This receptor was identified in a human donor. It is not recorded whose cells these are; they may come from a transplant donor. Sequencing was performed on gamma-delta T cells. CDR3 in amino acids: CACDSPGGAGSSWDTRQMFF. In nucleotides, the CDR3 is TGTGCCTGTGATTCCCCTGGGGGCGCCGGGAGCTCCTGGGACACCCGACAGATGTTTTTC.